The T cell receptor beta chain under discussion was sequenced for a study of OX40 agonist ivuxolimab in advanced cancers. Measured with immunoSEQ multiplex PCR; TCRdb has only the in-frame clones, and not every one. The sample consists of around 83,000 clones, 75% to 95% of them appearing once. V was pared by 3 bases and J by 0 bases, with 12 bases between. Germline CDR1 KGHSH, CDR2 LQKENI. The CDR3 loop spans 15 amino acids. The chain employs TRBV18 and TRBJ2-7; D may match TRBD1 or TRBD2 (7 bases each). This sequence was found in an adult with an advanced solid tumor such as melanoma, head and neck, liver or kidney cancer. The sample was CD4+ or CD8+ T cells sorted from blood, taken in a trial of the OX40 agonist ivuxolimab. The CDR3 DNA reads as TGTGCCAGCTCACCCCAGGGGGGGCCCTCCTACGAGCAGTACTTC. Protein sequence: CASSPQGGPSYEQYF.